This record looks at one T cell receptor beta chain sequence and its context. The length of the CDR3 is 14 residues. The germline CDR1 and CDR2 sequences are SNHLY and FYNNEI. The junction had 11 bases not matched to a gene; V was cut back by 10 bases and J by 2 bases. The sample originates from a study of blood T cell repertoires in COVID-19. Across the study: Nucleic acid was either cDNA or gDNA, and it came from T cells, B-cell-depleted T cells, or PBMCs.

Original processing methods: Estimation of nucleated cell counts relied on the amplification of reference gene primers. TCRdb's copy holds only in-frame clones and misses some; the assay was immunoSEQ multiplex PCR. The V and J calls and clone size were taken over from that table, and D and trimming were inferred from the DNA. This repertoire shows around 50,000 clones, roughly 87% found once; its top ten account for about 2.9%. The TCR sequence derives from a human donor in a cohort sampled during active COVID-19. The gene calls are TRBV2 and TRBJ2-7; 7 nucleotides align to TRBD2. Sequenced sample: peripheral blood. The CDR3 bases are TGTGCCACAACCGAGGGGAGGGATGCCTACGAGCAGTACTTC. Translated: CATTEGRDAYEQYF.